These T cell receptor beta chains were read from a single sample in a study of T cells after yellow fever vaccination. In TCRdb, the 5' RACE reads were re-called with MiXCR into one record per CDR3 protein. The table lists about 630,000 distinct CDR3 sequences, 9% to 15% of them singletons. The sample was PBMCs, taken on the day of the yellow fever booster vaccination. Receptors originate from a man aged 25 to 40 who received the YFV17D yellow fever vaccine. Both conserved end residues are part of each CDR3. A D gene is named only where the DNA matches it firmly. Size values are once, few and many counts, or a class for expanded clones, and some rows have none.

j_call	clone_size	d_call	v_call	cdr3_aa	cdr3_nt
TRBJ2-2	-	TRBD2	TRBV30	CATHPGGRATGELFF	TGTGCCACACATCCCGGCGGGAGGGCCACCGGGGAGCTGTTTTTT
TRBJ2-1	few	-	TRBV4-3	CASSQVDVGAEQFF	TGCGCCAGCAGCCAAGTAGACGTGGGGGCTGAGCAGTTCTTC
TRBJ2-1	-	-	TRBV6-2/TRBV6-3	CASSQTRNEQFF	TGTGCCAGCAGTCAGACTAGAAATGAGCAGTTCTTC
TRBJ2-7	few	-	TRBV6-5	CASSYVSSISEQYF	TGTGCCAGCAGTTACGTGAGCTCCATCTCCGAGCAGTACTTC
TRBJ1-6	few	TRBD1	TRBV20-1	CSADPGQLARVGNSPLHF	TGCAGTGCTGACCCGGGACAGTTGGCTCGGGTGGGGAATTCACCCCTCCACTTT
TRBJ2-5	few	-	TRBV5-1	CASGRQGGETQYF	TGCGCCAGCGGTCGACAGGGAGGGGAGACCCAGTACTTC
TRBJ2-2	few	-	TRBV4-3	CASSQDPTGPNTGELFF	TGCGCCAGCAGCCAAGATCCGACAGGCCCGAACACCGGGGAGCTGTTTTTT
TRBJ1-4	-	-	TRBV29-1	CSAWSHSYQLFF	TGCAGCGCTTGGAGTCATTCTTACCAACTGTTTTTT
TRBJ2-1	few	-	TRBV18	CASSPPRPANEQFF	TGTGCCAGCTCACCACCGCGGCCAGCCAATGAGCAGTTCTTC
TRBJ2-7	few	-	TRBV6-5	CASSSLPQSSYEQYF	TGTGCCAGCAGTTCCCTGCCCCAAAGCTCCTACGAGCAGTACTTC
TRBJ2-5	once	TRBD1	TRBV7-9	CASSPTRTGQETQYF	TGTGCCAGCAGCCCCACCCGGACAGGTCAAGAGACCCAGTACTTC
TRBJ2-3	many	TRBD2	TRBV7-2	CASSRTRLDTQYF	TGTGCCAGCAGCCGGACTAGATTAGATACGCAGTATTTT
TRBJ2-7	few	-	TRBV23-1	CASSQSGRGGTYEQYF	TGCGCCAGCAGTCAATCGGGGCGGGGCGGCACCTACGAGCAGTACTTC
TRBJ2-7	-	TRBD1	TRBV20-1	CSAGGQVYSYEQYF	TGCAGTGCTGGGGGACAGGTATACTCCTACGAGCAGTACTTC
TRBJ2-5	many	TRBD2	TRBV5-1	CASSLGSSGKETQYF	TGCGCCAGCAGCTTGGGATCTAGCGGGAAAGAGACCCAGTACTTC
TRBJ2-5	-	-	TRBV7-8	CASSSEDSLETQYF	TGTGCCAGCAGCTCTGAGGACTCCCTAGAGACCCAGTACTTC
TRBJ2-2	-	-	TRBV5-1	CASSLVQGRVTGELFF	TGCGCCAGCAGCTTGGTTCAGGGGCGAGTCACCGGGGAGCTGTTTTTT
TRBJ2-2	few	-	TRBV16	CASSHSASANTGELFF	TGTGCCAGCAGCCATTCGGCTAGCGCGAACACCGGGGAGCTGTTTTTT
TRBJ2-3	many	-	TRBV12-3/TRBV12-4	CASRKGSSTADTQYF	TGTGCCAGCAGAAAAGGATCCTCAACTGCAGATACGCAGTATTTT
TRBJ1-2	-	-	TRBV12-3/TRBV12-4	CASSNPGAPYGYTF	TGTGCCAGCTCCAACCCGGGGGCGCCCTATGGCTACACCTTC
TRBJ2-1	-	-	TRBV24-1	CATSDFSFTHSYNEQFF	TGTGCCACCAGTGATTTTTCCTTTACTCACTCCTACAATGAGCAGTTCTTC
TRBJ2-7	many	-	TRBV7-9	CASSFGDMSYEQYF	TGTGCCAGCAGCTTCGGGGACATGTCCTACGAGCAGTACTTC
TRBJ2-5	-	TRBD1	TRBV7-8	CASSAYDRETYF	TGTGCCAGCAGCGCGTACGACAGGGAGACATACTTC
TRBJ2-1	-	-	TRBV21-1	CASSDPSGCLF	TGTGCCAGCAGCGATCCCTCCGGATGCCTCTTC
TRBJ2-7	-	-	TRBV12-3/TRBV12-4	CASSLAGGLFEQYF	TGTGCCAGCAGTTTGGCAGGGGGGTTGTTCGAGCAGTACTTC
TRBJ2-5	many	-	TRBV12-3/TRBV12-4	CASSDRSPQETQYF	TGTGCCAGCAGTGATCGATCGCCCCAAGAGACCCAGTACTTC